This TCR beta chain was identified in a study of blood T cell repertoires in COVID-19. The assay was immunoSEQ multiplex PCR, and TCRdb's table has in-frame clones only and misses some. The table includes roughly 79,000 clones, about 87% detected once. V lost 1 base and J lost 4, with 13 bases in between. Germline V CDR1 and CDR2: SGHTA, FQGNSA. The CDR3 covers 15 residues. V gene TRBV7-2 combines with J gene TRBJ1-1; D might be TRBD1 (5 bases). Material for sequencing was peripheral blood. The TCR was taken from a woman between 45 and 65 years old with acute or convalescent COVID-19. This chain's CDR3 is CASSLEAGITTEAFF. The CDR3 bases are TGTGCCAGCAGCTTAGAGGCAGGGATTACCACTGAAGCTTTCTTT.